The 21 T cell receptor beta chains listed next were all sequenced from one sample in a study of blood T cells in healthy people across ages. A J-beta primer mix and a sample-barcoded 5' primer were used in a second PCR of roughly 6 to 11 cycles. One entry per CDR3 protein, called by TCRdb with MiXCR from the 5' RACE reads. The sample gives about 1.6 million distinct CDR3 sequences, roughly 30% of which show up once; roughly 12% is in the top ten. The sample comprised blood. The receptors originated from a woman in her thirties in good health.

Concerning this clonotype: The junction departs from the called germline gene at one end, perhaps through a read error. The chain has TRBV20-1 and TRBJ2-3, with 8 bases fitting TRBD2. The CDR3 spans 14 residues. Germline CDR1 DFQATT, CDR2 SNEGSKA (reference sequence). CDR3 in DNA: TGCAGTGCGAGAGTCCCGGGACTAGTGGATACGCAGTATTTT. It is translated as CSARVPGLVDTQYF.

With regard to this clonotype: At one end the junction does not follow the germline gene, possibly because of a read error. The chain couples TRBV30 to TRBJ2-5; 9 bases line up with TRBD1. Per the germline V gene, CDR1 is GTSNPN and CDR2 is SVGIG (reference sequence). There are 14 residues in the CDR3. The CDR3 DNA reads as TGTGCCTGGGGGGTAACAGGGGGCCGAGAGACCCGGTACTTC. It translates to CAWGVTGGRETRYF.

This clonotype showed up just a few times. The J gene is TRBJ2-3, the V gene TRBV7-3; TRBD1 aligns across 8 bases. The CDR3 consists of 16 residues. Germline V lookup: CDR1 SGHTA, CDR2 FQGTGA. Trimming at V came to 3 bases and at J to 1 base, leaving 6 bases not matched to a gene. Written as DNA, the CDR3 is TGTGCCAGCAGCTTCAGGGGGCTGAGTGGCACAGATACGCAGTATTTT. Translating gives CASSFRGLSGTDTQYF.

V and J are TRBV20-1 and TRBJ1-2, with D perhaps matching TRBD1 (5 bases). Germline V lookup: CDR1 DFQATT, CDR2 SNEGSKA (reference sequence). V was pared by 0 bases and J by 2 bases, with 10 bases between. The CDR3 extends over 14 amino acids. The CDR3 DNA is TGCAGTGCTAGAGATTCAACAGGAAACTATGGCTACACCTTC. As protein: CSARDSTGNYGYTF.

This clonotype was seen a handful of times. The CDR3 DNA reads as TGTGCCAGCAGCGGCCGGCTAAGTGGTGGGGACCCTAGACAAGAGACCCAGTACTTC. Translated, it gives CASSGRLSGGDPRQETQYF. The gene calls are TRBV7-9 and TRBJ2-5; TRBD1 or TRBD2 may be the D gene (5 bases each). CDR1 and CDR2 (germline): SEHNR, FQNEAQ (reference sequence). The CDR3 has 19 amino acids. V was cut by 5 bases and J by 2 bases, with 27 bases left in between.

This clonotype has at least ten counts. V is TRBV7-2 and J is TRBJ2-3; no clear D. Germline loops: CDR1 SGHTA, CDR2 FQGNSA. This CDR3 has 12 amino acids. V lost 2 bases, J lost 5 bases, and 5 bases lay in between. The CDR3 DNA reads TGTGCCAGCAGCTTACAGCAAGATACGCAGTATTTT. Encoded protein: CASSLQQDTQYF.

CDR3 residues: CASRRLPGQGSSYEQYF. The CDR3 region has the DNA TGTGCCAGCAGGCGACTACCAGGGCAGGGATCCTCCTACGAGCAGTACTTC. The genes are TRBV27 and TRBJ2-7; D is tentatively TRBD1 or TRBD2 (5 bases each). Looked up from germline, CDR1 is MNHEY and CDR2 is SMNVEV (reference sequence). Deletions cut 6 bases from V and 0 bases from J, with 21 bases between. The CDR3 length is 17 residues.

The V and J genes are TRBV20-1 and TRBJ2-7; 8 positions agree with TRBD1. CDR3 length: 16 residues. Trimming at V came to 5 bases and at J to 3 bases, leaving 15 bases not matched to a gene. Per the germline V gene, CDR1 is DFQATT and CDR2 is SNEGSKA (reference sequence). The CDR3 bases are TGCAGTGCTCCGGCCGCTCGGACAGGGAGGTTCTACGAGCAGTACTTC. Its protein is CSAPAARTGRFYEQYF.

The sample holds one count of this clonotype. An end of the junction differs from the germline gene, which may be a read error. This chain links TRBV9 with TRBJ2-2, with 9 bases lining up with TRBD1. The CDR3 extends over 14 amino acids. Per germline, CDR1 SGDLS and CDR2 YYNGEE. This chain's CDR3 is CAGSVTGGTGELFF. In DNA, the CDR3 is TGTGCCGGCAGCGTGACAGGGGGGACCGGGGAGCTGTTTTTT.

The rearrangement uses TRBV3-1 and TRBJ2-1; the match to TRBD1 covers 9 bases. Trimming at V came to 1 base and at J to 11 bases, leaving 3 bases not matched to a gene. The CDR3 has 13 amino acids. Germline CDR1 and CDR2: LGHDT and YNNKEL (reference sequence). The CDR3, as DNA: TGTGCCAGCAGCCAAGCCGGGACAGGGAAGCAGTTCTTC. This gives the protein CASSQAGTGKQFF.

The chain links TRBV20-1 to TRBJ1-2; 7 nucleotides line up with TRBD1. The J segment lost 7 bases and the V segment lost 0 bases, leaving 5 bases of the junction unmatched. Germline V gene lookup returns CDR1 DFQATT and CDR2 SNEGSKA (reference sequence). CDR3 length: 13 residues. CDR3 protein: CSAREAGQSGYTF. The CDR3 DNA reads as TGCAGTGCTAGAGAAGCGGGACAGTCTGGCTACACCTTC.

This clonotype was picked up many times. At one of its ends the junction is not consistent with the germline gene, which may arise from a read error. This chain uses TRBV13 with TRBJ1-4; D gene ambiguous. Germline assignment: CDR1 PRHDT and CDR2 FYEKMQ (reference sequence). The CDR3 loop spans 15 amino acids. The chain's CDR3 is CASSLGAGTTEKLFF. CDR3 nucleotides: TGTGCCAGCAGCCTAGGAGCAGGCACAACTGAAAAACTGTTTTTT. Complete variable domain (other parts from reference TRBV13 and TRBJ1-4): AAGVIQSPRHLIKEKRETATLKCYPIPRHDTVYWYQQGPGQDPQFLISFYEKMQSDKGSIPDRFSAQQFSDYHSELNMSSLELGDSALYFCASSLGAGTTEKLFFGSGTQLSVL.

This clonotype was observed a few times. The chain employs TRBV5-1 and TRBJ2-1; no clear D. Per the germline V gene, CDR1 is SGHRS and CDR2 is YFSETQ. This CDR3 is built from 15 residues. Trimming cost V 4 bases and J 3 bases, with 14 bases left between them. The CDR3 loop reads CASSLFNDGYNEQFF. Written as DNA, the CDR3 is TGCGCCAGCAGCCTATTCAATGACGGCTACAATGAGCAGTTCTTC.

The chain combines TRBV20-1 with TRBJ1-1; D not certain. Looked up from germline, CDR1 is DFQATT and CDR2 is SNEGSKA (reference sequence). Between the trimmed V and J ends, which lost 6 bases and 0 bases, there was a span of 5 bases. The CDR3 has 11 amino acids. The CDR3 bases are TGCAGTGCCATTCTGAACACTGAAGCTTTCTTT. It translates to CSAILNTEAFF.

This clonotype was detected many times. The chain is built from TRBV5-1 and TRBJ2-2, with D unresolved. V lost 0 bases, J lost 4 bases, and 16 bases lay in between. Germline CDR1 reads SGHRS; CDR2 reads YFSETQ. This CDR3 contains 17 residues. The CDR3 spells CASSLAKGTSVTGELFF. In DNA, the CDR3 is TGCGCCAGCAGCTTGGCCAAAGGAACTTCGGTCACCGGGGAGCTGTTTTTT. Full variable domain (outside the CDR3, taken from reference TRBV5-1 and TRBJ2-2): KAGVTQTPRYLIKTRGQQVTLSCSPISGHRSVSWYQQTPGQGLQFLFEYFSETQRNKGNFPGRFSGRQFSNSRSEMNVSTLELGDSALYLCASSLAKGTSVTGELFFGEGSRLTVL.

The chain carries TRBV6-1 and TRBJ2-7, with 7 bases aligning to TRBD1. Germline CDR1 reads MNHNS; CDR2 reads SASEGT. The V gene end was trimmed by 2 bases and the J gene end by 0 bases; junction bases not matched to a gene: 4. CDR3 size: 15 residues. CDR3 nucleotides: TGTGCCAGCAGTGAAAAGTCAGGGGGCTCCTACGAGCAGTACTTC. This encodes CASSEKSGGSYEQYF.

This sequence joins TRBV7-9 and TRBJ2-5; no clear D. Germline V CDR1 and CDR2: SEHNR, FQNEAQ (reference sequence). The CDR3 is 15 residues long. V was clipped by 3 bases and J by 5 bases, with 16 bases between them. Written as DNA, the CDR3 is TGTGCCAGCAGCTTCGCCCGGGCTCCCCTGGAGACCCAGTACTTC. Protein product: CASSFARAPLETQYF. Drawing the rest from reference TRBV7-9 and TRBJ2-5, the complete variable domain is DTGVSQNPRHKITKRGQNVTFRCDPISEHNRLYWYRQTLGQGPEFLTYFQNEAQLEKSRLLSDRFSAERPKGSFSTLEIQRTEQGDSAMYLCASSFARAPLETQYFGPGTRLLVL.

The genes are TRBV30 and TRBJ1-3; TRBD1 is a possible D gene (5 bases). This CDR3 region has 14 residues. The germline V gene has CDR1 GTSNPN and CDR2 SVGIG (reference sequence). V was trimmed by 5 bases and J by 4 bases, leaving 15 bases between them. This CDR3 reads CAWAPGRRGNTIYF. The CDR3 coding sequence is TGTGCCTGGGCTCCGGGGCGCCGGGGAAACACCATATATTTT.

This clonotype was detected only a few times. The chain combines TRBV10-2 with TRBJ2-7; 7 nucleotides match TRBD2. V lost 7 bases to trimming and J lost 3 bases; unmatched junction nucleotides: 12. This CDR3 has 15 amino acids. Germline lookup yields CDR1 WSHSY and CDR2 SAAADI. In DNA, the CDR3 is TGCGCCAGCACGGGACTACCGGGAGGTAACTACGAGCAGTACTTC. Encoded protein: CASTGLPGGNYEQYF.

The CDR3 DNA sequence: TGTGCCACCTGGAGTCCCGGGGACTATGGCTACACCTTC. It codes for CATWSPGDYGYTF. This chain connects TRBV6-2 or TRBV6-3 to TRBJ1-2; unclear D gene. V gave up 10 bases and J gave up 3 bases, with 15 bases separating them. CDR1 MNHEY and CDR2 SVGEGT come from the germline V gene. The CDR3 sequence is 13 residues long.

This clonotype came up once. A clone one base away is much larger, so this may be a read error. V usage is TRBV12-3 or TRBV12-4 and J usage is TRBJ2-7, with D perhaps matching TRBD1 (5 bases). The CDR3 has 14 amino acids. The ends were cut back, 1 base at V and 10 bases at J, with 17 bases in the middle. CDR3 nucleotides: TGTGCCAGCAGTTTAGGCTCCAGGGTGGACACCCAGTACTTC. This gives the protein CASSLGSRVDTQYF.